The 28 T cell receptor beta chains listed next were all sequenced from one sample in a study of monozygotic twins with inflammatory bowel disease. For each CDR3 protein, TCRdb gives one entry from its re-call of the 5' RACE reads, without DNA. The sample data list 400,000 or so distinct CDR3 sequences. What was sequenced was blood. The receptor set was obtained from a human donor with ulcerative colitis or Crohn's disease, or a healthy co-twin of an affected twin (not recorded which).

The chain carries TRBV10-3 and TRBJ1-1; TCRdb returns TRBD1, unconfirmable since there is no DNA. The germline V gene encodes CDR1 ENHRY and CDR2 SYGVKD. The CDR3 has 15 residues. CDR3: CAISEWGLSVTEAFF.

The chain links TRBV5-1 to TRBJ2-3. This CDR3 is built from 16 residues. Germline V CDR1 and CDR2: SGHRS, YFSETQ. The CDR3 loop reads CASSRAPTGATDTQYF.

The chain uses TRBV7-2 and TRBJ2-1; the TCRdb call, TRBD2, lacks DNA for checking. The CDR3 contains 16 residues. Germline CDR1 reads SGHTA; CDR2 reads FQGNSA. The CDR3 region is CASSLSHSGSYNEQFF.

This rearrangement joins TRBV29-1 to TRBJ2-4; TCRdb's D call of TRBD1 is untestable without DNA. The CDR3 runs to 16 residues. Germline CDR1 SQVTM, CDR2 ANQGSEA. CDR3 sequence reads: CSVIRTGGLGKNIQYF.

The chain employs TRBV7-8 and TRBJ2-7. There are 13 residues in the CDR3. Germline V gene lookup returns CDR1 SGHVS and CDR2 FQNEAQ. This CDR3 reads CASSYRSTYEQYF.

J is TRBJ2-7 and V is TRBV9; as DNA is missing, the TRBD2 call by TCRdb cannot be tested. The germline gives CDR1 SGDLS, CDR2 YYNGEE. The CDR3 loop spans 15 amino acids. CDR3: CASSRQPGLDYEQYF.

J is TRBJ2-2 and V is TRBV7-9; lacking DNA, the TRBD1 call made by TCRdb goes unchecked. This CDR3 is 15 amino acids long. Germline V CDR1 and CDR2: SEHNR, FQNEAQ (reference sequence). The CDR3 protein is CASSLWTGDAGELFF.

V is TRBV9 and J is TRBJ1-2; TCRdb gives TRBD1 as the D gene, but with no DNA this cannot be confirmed. Germline-derived CDR1 and CDR2 are SGDLS and YYNGEE. The CDR3 runs to 11 residues. This CDR3 is CASSVGQEITF.

The chain employs TRBV20-1 and TRBJ2-7; TCRdb reports TRBD2, a call that lacks DNA to check it against. The CDR3 extends over 14 amino acids. Germline V gives CDR1 DFQATT, CDR2 SNEGSKA (reference sequence). The CDR3 loop is CSASLTSGTWEQYF.

The gene calls are TRBV12-3 or TRBV12-4 and TRBJ2-7. The CDR3 extends over 15 amino acids. The CDR3 here is CASSLVGVSSYEQYF.

The CDR3 region is CSARDLEKGWDEQFF. The J gene is TRBJ2-1, the V gene TRBV20-1; TCRdb's assignment of TRBD1 cannot be checked, as there is no DNA. The CDR3 contains 15 residues. Germline loops: CDR1 DFQATT, CDR2 SNEGSKA (reference sequence).

CDR3 sequence: CSVLGDRGLGGGTEAFF. The genes are TRBV29-1 and TRBJ1-1; TCRdb selects TRBD1, and the lack of DNA leaves this call unchecked. Germline-derived CDR1 and CDR2 are SQVTM and ANQGSEA. The CDR3 sequence is 17 residues long.

The chain recombines TRBV30 with TRBJ1-1. CDR1 and CDR2 from the germline V gene are GTSNPN and SVGIG (reference sequence). There are 13 residues in the CDR3. The CDR3 loop reads CAWRASLRTEAFF.

The chain links TRBV6-1 to TRBJ1-5. Germline V CDR1 and CDR2: MNHNS, SASEGT. CDR3 length equals 15 residues. The CDR3 sequence is CASSEVGLSNQPQHF.

The genes are TRBV29-1 and TRBJ2-4; the TCRdb D gene call, TRBD2, has no DNA to confirm it. The CDR3 covers 16 residues. Germline V gene sequence: CDR1 SQVTM, CDR2 ANQGSEA. CDR3 region: CSVLTLAGVAKNIQYF.

This chain links TRBV6-1 with TRBJ1-2; TCRdb's D call, TRBD1, is unchecked because there is no DNA. The germline V gene has CDR1 MNHNS and CDR2 SASEGT. The CDR3 totals 15 residues. The CDR3 sequence is CASSEVLGPFYGYTF.

J is TRBJ2-3 and V is TRBV20-1; TCRdb outputs TRBD2, but without DNA this stays unchecked. This CDR3 comprises 16 residues. Germline lookup yields CDR1 DFQATT and CDR2 SNEGSKA (reference sequence). CDR3 loop: CSARDPASGNPDTQYF.

The chain has TRBV19 and TRBJ2-5; absent DNA, TCRdb's TRBD1 call cannot be checked. Germline values: CDR1 LNHDA, CDR2 SQIVND (reference sequence). CDR3 length: 14 residues. The CDR3 sequence is CASSSQGAHETQYF. The full variable domain, in which reference TRBV19 and TRBJ2-5 provide the parts outside the CDR3, is DGGITQSPKYLFRKEGQNVTLSCEQNLNHDAMYWYRQDPGQGLRLIYYSQIVNDFQKGDIAEGYSVSREKKESFPLTVTSAQKNPTAFYLCASSSQGAHETQYFGPGTRLLVL.

This chain joins TRBV6-2 or TRBV6-3 and TRBJ2-5. This CDR3 spans 12 amino acids. Germline CDR1 MNHEY, CDR2 SVGEGT. The CDR3: CASSYRKETQYF.

The chain employs TRBV7-2 and TRBJ2-7; the TCRdb call, TRBD1, lacks DNA for checking. The CDR3 runs to 15 residues. Germline assignment: CDR1 SGHTA and CDR2 FQGNSA. This chain's CDR3 is CASSSGGGQGYEQYF.

The chain combines TRBV18 with TRBJ1-1. CDR3 length: 16 residues. Germline V gives CDR1 KGHSH, CDR2 LQKENI. CDR3 in amino acids: CASSQLDGRLAAEAFF.

V is TRBV7-2 and J is TRBJ2-1; absent DNA, TCRdb's TRBD2 call cannot be checked. The CDR3 is 13 residues long. Looked up from germline, CDR1 is SGHTA and CDR2 is FQGNSA. CDR3: CASSSRLANEQFF.

The rearrangement uses TRBV29-1 and TRBJ1-2; there is no DNA to check the TCRdb D call of TRBD1. CDR1 and CDR2 (germline): SQVTM, ANQGSEA. This CDR3 has 16 amino acids. The CDR3 loop is CSVEDRRGGGGYGYTF.

The chain has TRBV9 and TRBJ2-3; TCRdb indicates TRBD2, and absent DNA this call remains unverified. The germline CDR1 and CDR2 sequences are SGDLS and YYNGEE. The CDR3 has 16 amino acids. The CDR3 loop reads CASSVGRQFSTDTQYF.

The J gene is TRBJ2-2, the V gene TRBV7-9. Germline CDR1 reads SEHNR; CDR2 reads FQNEAQ (reference sequence). The CDR3 contains 14 residues. The CDR3 sequence: CASSIGVNTGELFF.

This chain connects TRBV5-1 to TRBJ1-2; TCRdb's D gene call, TRBD1, goes unchecked for lack of DNA. The length of the CDR3 is 15 residues. Germline loops: CDR1 SGHRS, CDR2 YFSETQ. The CDR3 protein is CASSLGQGLVYGYTF.

The gene calls are TRBV7-2 and TRBJ2-3; with no DNA, the TCRdb D assignment of TRBD2 cannot be verified. CDR1 is SGHTA and CDR2 is FQGNSA in the germline V gene. The CDR3 runs 16 residues. The CDR3 sequence: CASSLDASGGVDTQYF.

The chain has TRBV11-3 and TRBJ2-1; the TCRdb D gene call, TRBD2, has no DNA to confirm it. Per germline, CDR1 SGHNT and CDR2 YENEEA. The CDR3 extends over 15 amino acids. The chain's CDR3 is CASSLAGGPVNEQFF.